This TCR beta chain is drawn from a study of cytomegalovirus exposure and HLA in healthy donors. Both 60 Vbeta primers and 13 Jbeta primers went into the PCR. The assay was immunoSEQ multiplex PCR, and TCRdb's table has in-frame clones only and misses some. The sample shows roughly 100,000 clones, 76% of them seen only once. Healthy bone marrow donors made up the donors. Germline values: CDR1 MNHEY, CDR2 SVGAGI. V lost 0 bases to trimming and J lost 4 bases, with 9 bases between them. The CDR3 runs to 14 residues. This rearrangement joins TRBV6-5 to TRBJ1-1; D may be TRBD1 (6 bases). Sequencing was performed on PBMCs. The sequence was collected from a man aged 35 to 55 in good health and CMV-seropositive. DNA for the CDR3: TGTGCCAGCAGTTACTCCCAGGGGTCCACTGAAGCTTTCTTT. Amino acid sequence: CASSYSQGSTEAFF.